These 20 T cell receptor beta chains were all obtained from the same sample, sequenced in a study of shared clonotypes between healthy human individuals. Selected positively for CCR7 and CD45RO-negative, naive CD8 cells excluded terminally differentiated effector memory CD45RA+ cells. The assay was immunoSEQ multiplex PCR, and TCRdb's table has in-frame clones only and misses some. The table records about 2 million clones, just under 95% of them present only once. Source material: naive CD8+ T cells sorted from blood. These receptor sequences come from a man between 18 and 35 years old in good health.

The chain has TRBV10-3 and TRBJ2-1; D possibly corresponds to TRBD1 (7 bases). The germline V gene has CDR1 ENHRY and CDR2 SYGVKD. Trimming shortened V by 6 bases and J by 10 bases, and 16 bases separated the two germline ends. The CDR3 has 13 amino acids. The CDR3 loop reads CAIRAPGGGEQFF. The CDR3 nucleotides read TGTGCCATCAGAGCACCAGGGGGAGGAGAGCAGTTCTTC.

The DNA for the CDR3 is TGTGCCAGCAGTGACGGCGCCTCCTACGAGCAGTACTTC. Translating it yields CASSDGASYEQYF. This chain links TRBV6-1 with TRBJ2-7, with unresolved D. Trimming stripped 3 bases from V and 0 bases from J, with 6 bases between. The CDR3 totals 13 residues. The germline gives CDR1 MNHNS, CDR2 SASEGT.

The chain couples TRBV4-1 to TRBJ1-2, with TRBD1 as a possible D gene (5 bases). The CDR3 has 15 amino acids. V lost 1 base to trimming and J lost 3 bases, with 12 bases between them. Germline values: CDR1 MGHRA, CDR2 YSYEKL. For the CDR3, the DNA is TGCGCCAGCAGCCAAGGCCCAGGGATCGACTATGGCTACACCTTC. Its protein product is CASSQGPGIDYGYTF.

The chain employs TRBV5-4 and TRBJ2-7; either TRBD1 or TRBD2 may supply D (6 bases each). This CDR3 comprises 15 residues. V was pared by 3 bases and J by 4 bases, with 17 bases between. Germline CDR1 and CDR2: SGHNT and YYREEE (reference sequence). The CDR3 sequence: CASSSLSAGTYEQYF. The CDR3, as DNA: TGTGCCAGCAGCTCCCTGAGCGCGGGGACATACGAGCAGTACTTC.

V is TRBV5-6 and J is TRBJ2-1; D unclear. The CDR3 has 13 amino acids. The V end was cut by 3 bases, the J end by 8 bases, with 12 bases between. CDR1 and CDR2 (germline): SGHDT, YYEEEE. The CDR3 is CASSSVLFYEQFF. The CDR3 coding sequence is TGTGCCAGCAGCTCGGTATTGTTCTATGAGCAGTTCTTC.

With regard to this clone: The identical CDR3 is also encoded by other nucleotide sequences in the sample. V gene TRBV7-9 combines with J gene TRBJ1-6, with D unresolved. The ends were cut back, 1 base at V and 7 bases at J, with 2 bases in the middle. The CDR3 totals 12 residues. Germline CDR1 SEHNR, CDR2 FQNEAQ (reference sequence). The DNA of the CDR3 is TGTGCCAGCAGCTTAGACAATTCACCCCTCCACTTT. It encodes CASSLDNSPLHF.

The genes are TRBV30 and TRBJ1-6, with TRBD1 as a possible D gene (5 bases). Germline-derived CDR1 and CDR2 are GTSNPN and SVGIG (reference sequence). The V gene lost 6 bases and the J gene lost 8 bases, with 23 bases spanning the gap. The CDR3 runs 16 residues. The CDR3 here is CACQSGTWTEHSPLHF. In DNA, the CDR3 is TGTGCCTGCCAGTCAGGGACTTGGACGGAGCATTCACCCCTCCACTTT.

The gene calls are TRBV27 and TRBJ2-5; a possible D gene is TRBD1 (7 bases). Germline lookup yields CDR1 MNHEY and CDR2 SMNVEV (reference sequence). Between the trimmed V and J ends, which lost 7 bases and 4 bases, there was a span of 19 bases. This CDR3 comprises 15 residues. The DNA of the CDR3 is TGTGCCAGCAACGACGGACAGGAGGGAACAGAGACCCAGTACTTC. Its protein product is CASNDGQEGTETQYF.

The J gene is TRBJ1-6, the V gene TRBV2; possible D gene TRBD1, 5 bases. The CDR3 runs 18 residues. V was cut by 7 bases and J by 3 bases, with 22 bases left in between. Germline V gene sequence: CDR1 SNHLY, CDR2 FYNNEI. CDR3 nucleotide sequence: TGTGCCAGCAAAAACCCTAGGCAGGGATGGAGCTATAATTCACCCCTCCACTTT. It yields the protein CASKNPRQGWSYNSPLHF.

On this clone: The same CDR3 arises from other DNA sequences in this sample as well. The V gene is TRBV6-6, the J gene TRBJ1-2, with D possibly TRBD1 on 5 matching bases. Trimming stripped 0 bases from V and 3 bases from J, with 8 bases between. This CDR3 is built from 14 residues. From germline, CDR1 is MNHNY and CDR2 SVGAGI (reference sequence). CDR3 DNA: TGTGCCAGCAGTTACTCGGGGGAGGACTATGGCTACACCTTC. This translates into CASSYSGEDYGYTF.

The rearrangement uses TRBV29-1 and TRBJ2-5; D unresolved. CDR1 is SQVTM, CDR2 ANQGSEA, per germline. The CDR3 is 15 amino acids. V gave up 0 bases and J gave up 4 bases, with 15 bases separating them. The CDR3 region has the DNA TGCAGCGTTGAAGATGCATACGGACGAATAGAGACCCAGTACTTC. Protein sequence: CSVEDAYGRIETQYF.

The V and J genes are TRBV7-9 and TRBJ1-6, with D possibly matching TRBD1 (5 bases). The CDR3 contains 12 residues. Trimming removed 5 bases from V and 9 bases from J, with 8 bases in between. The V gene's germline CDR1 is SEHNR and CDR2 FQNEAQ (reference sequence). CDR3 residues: CASSGGVSPLHF. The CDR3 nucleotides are TGTGCCAGCAGCGGGGGGGTTTCACCCCTCCACTTT.

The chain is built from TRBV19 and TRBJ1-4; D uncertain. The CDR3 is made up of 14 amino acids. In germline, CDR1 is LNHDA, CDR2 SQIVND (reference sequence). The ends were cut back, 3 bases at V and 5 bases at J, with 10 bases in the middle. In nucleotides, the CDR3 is TGTGCCAGTAGTATTACGCTGATCAATGAAAAACTGTTTTTT. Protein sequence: CASSITLINEKLFF. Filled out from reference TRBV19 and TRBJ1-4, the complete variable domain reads DGGITQSPKYLFRKEGQNVTLSCEQNLNHDAMYWYRQDPGQGLRLIYYSQIVNDFQKGDIAEGYSVSREKKESFPLTVTSAQKNPTAFYLCASSITLINEKLFFGSGTQLSVL.

The CDR3 DNA follows: TGCGCCAGCAGCGCCCGGTTCCGGGACAGCAATTCACCCCTCCACTTT. It encodes CASSARFRDSNSPLHF. This chain links TRBV4-1 with TRBJ1-6; 7 positions agree with TRBD1. This CDR3 region has 16 residues. The V and J ends lost 5 bases and 7 bases, in that order; junction bases with no gene match: 11. Germline CDR1 MGHRA, CDR2 YSYEKL.

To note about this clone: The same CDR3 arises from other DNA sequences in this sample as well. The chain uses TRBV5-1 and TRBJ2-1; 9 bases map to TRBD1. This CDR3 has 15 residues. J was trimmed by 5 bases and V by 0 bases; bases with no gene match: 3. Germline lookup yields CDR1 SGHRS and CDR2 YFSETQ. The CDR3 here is CASSLGQGVNNEQFF. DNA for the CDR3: TGCGCCAGCAGCTTGGGACAGGGGGTCAACAATGAGCAGTTCTTC.

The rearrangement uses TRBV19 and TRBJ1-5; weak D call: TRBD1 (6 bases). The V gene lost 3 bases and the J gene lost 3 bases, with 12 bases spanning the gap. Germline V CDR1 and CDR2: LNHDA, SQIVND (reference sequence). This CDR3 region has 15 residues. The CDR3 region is CASSIFQGPNQPQHF. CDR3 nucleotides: TGTGCCAGTAGTATTTTTCAGGGGCCCAATCAGCCCCAGCATTTT.

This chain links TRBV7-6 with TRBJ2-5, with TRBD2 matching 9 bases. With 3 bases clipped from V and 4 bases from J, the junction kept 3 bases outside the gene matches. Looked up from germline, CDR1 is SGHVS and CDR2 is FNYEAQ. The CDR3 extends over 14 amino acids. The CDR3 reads CASSLDSGGETQYF. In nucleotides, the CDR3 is TGTGCCAGCAGCTTGGATAGCGGGGGAGAGACCCAGTACTTC.

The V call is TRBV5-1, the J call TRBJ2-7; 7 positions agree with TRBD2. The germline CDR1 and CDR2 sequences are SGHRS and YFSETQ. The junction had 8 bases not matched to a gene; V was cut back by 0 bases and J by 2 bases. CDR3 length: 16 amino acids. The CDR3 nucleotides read TGCGCCAGCAGCTTGGGGCTAGCGGACTCTACCTACGAGCAGTACTTC. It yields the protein CASSLGLADSTYEQYF.

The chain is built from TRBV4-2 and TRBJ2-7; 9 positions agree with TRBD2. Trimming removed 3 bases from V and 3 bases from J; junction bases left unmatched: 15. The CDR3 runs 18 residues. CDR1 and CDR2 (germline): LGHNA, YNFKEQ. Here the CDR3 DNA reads TGTGCCAGCAGCCACCAGGGGATAGCTAGCGGGGATAACTACGAGCAGTACTTC. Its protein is CASSHQGIASGDNYEQYF.

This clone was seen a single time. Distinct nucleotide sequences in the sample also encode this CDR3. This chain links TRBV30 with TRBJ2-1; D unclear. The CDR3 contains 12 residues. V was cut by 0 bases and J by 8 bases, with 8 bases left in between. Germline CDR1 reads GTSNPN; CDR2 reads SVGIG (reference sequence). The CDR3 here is CAWSVILDEQFF. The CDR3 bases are TGTGCCTGGAGTGTAATTCTGGATGAGCAGTTCTTC.